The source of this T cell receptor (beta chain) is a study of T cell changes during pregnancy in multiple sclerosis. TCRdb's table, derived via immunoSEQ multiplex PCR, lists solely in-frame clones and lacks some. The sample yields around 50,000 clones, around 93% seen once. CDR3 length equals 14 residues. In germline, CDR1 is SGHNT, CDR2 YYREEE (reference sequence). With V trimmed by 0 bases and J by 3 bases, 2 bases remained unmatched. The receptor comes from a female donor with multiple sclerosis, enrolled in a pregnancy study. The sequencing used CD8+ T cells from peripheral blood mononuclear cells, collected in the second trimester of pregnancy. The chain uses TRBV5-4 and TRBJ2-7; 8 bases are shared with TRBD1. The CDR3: CASSLVGQGYEQYF. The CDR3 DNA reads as TGTGCCAGCAGCTTGGTAGGACAGGGCTACGAGCAGTACTTC. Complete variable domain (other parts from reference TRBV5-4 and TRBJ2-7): ETGVTQSPTHLIKTRGQQVTLRCSSQSGHNTVSWYQQALGQGPQFIFQYYREEENGRGNFPPRFSGLQFPNYSSELNVNALELDDSALYLCASSLVGQGYEQYFGPGTRLTVT.